These 29 T cell receptor beta chains originate from one sample sequenced in a study of post-analysis software for immune sequencing data. Unique molecular identifiers featured in each of the TCR beta cDNA libraries. One entry per CDR3 protein results from TCRdb running MiXCR on the PCR reads. The sample yields roughly 570,000 distinct CDR3 sequences, 30% to 40% seen once. Whole-study results and caveats: Comparison of patients with controls showed 5 or 6 TRBV segments more frequent in patients, TRBV5-6, TRBV5-1 and TRBV20-1 among them.

For these receptors, no antigen is known. What was sequenced was blood. The source of these receptors is a girl aged 2-17 years with multiple sclerosis.

This clonotype was counted at least ten times. This chain uses TRBV29-1 with TRBJ2-1, with unresolved D. The V end was cut by 7 bases, the J end by 8 bases, with 15 bases between. The CDR3 loop spans 12 amino acids. CDR1 is SQVTM and CDR2 is ANQGSEA in the germline V gene. CDR3 nucleotide sequence: TGCAGCGCATTCCCCCTTGGCGATGAGCAGTTCTTC. This codes for CSAFPLGDEQFF.

The gene calls are TRBV10-3 and TRBJ2-3, with 7 bases lining up with TRBD1. The CDR3 extends over 13 amino acids. CDR1 ENHRY and CDR2 SYGVKD come from the germline V gene. Trimming cost V 6 bases and J 4 bases; bases outside gene matches: 4. Written as DNA, the CDR3 is TGTGCCATCAGAGAAGGGGGCGCAGATACGCAGTATTTT. Translation: CAIREGGADTQYF.

The sample holds a few counts of this clonotype. The chain links TRBV9 to TRBJ2-5; 8 nucleotides align to TRBD1. V lost 5 bases, J lost 5 bases, and 8 bases stayed unmatched. Germline loops: CDR1 SGDLS, CDR2 YYNGEE. CDR3 size: 14 residues. In nucleotides, the CDR3 is TGTGCCAGCAGTGTGGTGGCAGGGGGCGAGACCCAGTACTTC. Protein product: CASSVVAGGETQYF.

This clonotype was found a few times. The V and J genes are TRBV6-1 and TRBJ2-7; possible D gene TRBD1, 5 bases. The CDR3 runs 15 residues. V lost 0 bases and J lost 4, with 13 bases in between. Germline CDR1 reads MNHNS; CDR2 reads SASEGT. The CDR3 region is CASSEALWGPYEQYF. The CDR3 DNA is TGTGCCAGCAGTGAAGCGCTATGGGGCCCGTACGAGCAGTACTTC.

Remarks on this clonotype: The CDR3 does not end in the conserved phenylalanine or tryptophan, so this is likely a read error. The rearrangement links TRBV11-2 to TRBJ2-5, with a tentative D call TRBD2 (5 bases). Germline V gene lookup returns CDR1 SGHAT and CDR2 FQNNGV. The CDR3 length is 15 residues. V lost 0 bases and J 5 bases, leaving 13 bases between the germline ends. CDR3 region: CASSLDRDVVETQYV. The CDR3 nucleotides are TGTGCCAGCAGCTTAGATCGGGATGTGGTGGAGACCCAGTACGTC.

This clonotype was detected ten times or more. At one end, the junction sequence differs from germline, possibly due to a read error. The chain joins TRBV20-1 to TRBJ2-1; 10 bases align to TRBD2. Germline V gene lookup returns CDR1 DFQATT and CDR2 SNEGSKA (reference sequence). This CDR3 contains 17 residues. CDR3 sequence: CSARDPSGLADRNEQFF. The CDR3 DNA reads TGCAGTGCCAGAGACCCAAGCGGACTAGCGGATCGGAATGAGCAGTTCTTC.

In this sample, this clonotype turned up a few times. The V call is TRBV7-9, the J call TRBJ2-1; 15 bases align to TRBD2. Per the germline V gene, CDR1 is SEHNR and CDR2 is FQNEAQ (reference sequence). J gave up 8 bases and V 5 bases, and 16 bases lay outside the gene matches. This CDR3 comprises 19 residues. The CDR3 DNA follows: TGTGCCAGCAGCATGGGACTAGCGGGGGGCGACGTATTCTTGGATGAGCAGTTCTTC. Translated: CASSMGLAGGDVFLDEQFF. Full variable domain (rest looked up from reference TRBV7-9 and TRBJ2-1): DTGVSQNPRHKITKRGQNVTFRCDPISEHNRLYWYRQTLGQGPEFLTYFQNEAQLEKSRLLSDRFSAERPKGSFSTLEIQRTEQGDSAMYLCASSMGLAGGDVFLDEQFFGPGTRLTVL.

This clonotype was seen a handful of times. The rearrangement joins TRBV11-2 to TRBJ2-1, with 8 bases aligning to TRBD2. V lost 5 bases, J lost 9 bases, and 6 bases stayed unmatched. Germline V lookup: CDR1 SGHAT, CDR2 FQNNGV. This CDR3 spans 13 amino acids. Here the CDR3 reads CASSGGLAAEQFF. The CDR3 bases are TGTGCCAGCAGCGGCGGACTAGCAGCTGAGCAGTTCTTC.

J is TRBJ2-7 and V is TRBV10-3; D not certain. V lost 8 bases to trimming and J lost 1 base, with 12 bases between them. The CDR3 length is 13 residues. From germline, CDR1 is ENHRY and CDR2 SYGVKD. The CDR3 region has the DNA TGTGCCATCGCGCAGGAGCCTTCCTACGAGCAGTACTTC. It specifies CAIAQEPSYEQYF.

This chain links TRBV9 with TRBJ2-3; TRBD2 agrees at 7 bases. Germline trimming cut 4 bases from V and 3 bases from J; bases unmatched to any gene: 8. The CDR3 extends over 15 amino acids. Germline CDR1 reads SGDLS; CDR2 reads YYNGEE. CDR3 in amino acids: CASSLAVANTDTQYF. As DNA, the CDR3 is TGTGCCAGCAGCCTAGCGGTCGCCAATACAGATACGCAGTATTTT.

This chain connects TRBV29-1 to TRBJ2-4; TRBD1 matches at 9 bases. The J call may be in error: the DNA end matches TRBJ2-7 better. The CDR3 length is 13 residues. CDR1 is SQVTM and CDR2 is ANQGSEA in the germline V gene. The CDR3 reads CSVPGDRAYEQYF. The CDR3 coding sequence is TGCAGCGTCCCGGGGGACAGGGCCTACGAGCAGTACTTC.

The V gene is TRBV18, the J gene TRBJ2-7; the D gene could be TRBD1 or TRBD2 (5 bases each). The CDR3 runs to 13 residues. Germline assignment: CDR1 KGHSH and CDR2 LQKENI. V gave up 2 bases and J gave up 6 bases, with 11 bases separating them. CDR3 region: CASSPGGQAEQYF. CDR3 coding DNA: TGTGCCAGCTCACCAGGGGGTCAGGCCGAGCAGTACTTC.

This chain connects TRBV18 to TRBJ2-7, with 9 bases matching TRBD1. The CDR3 has 15 residues. Germline loops: CDR1 KGHSH, CDR2 LQKENI. Trimming removed 6 bases from V and 1 base from J; junction bases left unmatched: 7. DNA for the CDR3: TGTGCCAGCTCGTCGGGACAGGGACGATCCTACGAGCAGTACTTC. This sequence encodes CASSSGQGRSYEQYF.

A few counts support this clonotype. This rearrangement joins TRBV20-1 to TRBJ2-5, with TRBD2 matching 8 bases. Trimming at V came to 4 bases and at J to 5 bases, leaving 6 bases not matched to a gene. This CDR3 has 13 amino acids. Per germline, CDR1 DFQATT and CDR2 SNEGSKA (reference sequence). In DNA form, the CDR3 reads TGCAGTGCTAAACTTAGCGGGGTGGAGACCCAGTACTTC. Protein sequence: CSAKLSGVETQYF.

This clonotype was seen more than once but under ten times. The V gene is TRBV6-6, the J gene TRBJ1-5; 8 bases agree with TRBD1. The V gene end was trimmed by 6 bases and the J gene end by 7 bases; junction bases not matched to a gene: 14. Germline CDR1 reads MNHNY; CDR2 reads SVGAGI (reference sequence). The CDR3 is 16 residues long. The CDR3 region is CASSPVGTGLGQPQHF. Written as DNA, the CDR3 is TGTGCCAGCAGCCCCGTAGGGACAGGCCTTGGGCAGCCCCAGCATTTT.

This clonotype was seen repeatedly, ten times or more. At one end, the junction sequence differs from germline, possibly due to a read error. The gene calls are TRBV5-1 and TRBJ1-1; D gene unclear. This CDR3 has 13 residues. Germline V CDR1 and CDR2: SGHRS, YFSETQ. The CDR3 reads CASSLVANTEAFF. The CDR3 coding sequence is TGTGCCAGCAGTTTAGTAGCTAACACTGAAGCTTTCTTT.

The rearrangement links TRBV20-1 to TRBJ1-5; D remains unclear. The CDR3 spans 12 residues. V was trimmed by 3 bases and J by 0 bases, leaving 3 bases between them. In germline, CDR1 is DFQATT, CDR2 SNEGSKA (reference sequence). The CDR3 nucleotides read TGCAGTGCTAGCGGTAGCAATCAGCCCCAGCATTTT. This sequence encodes CSASGSNQPQHF.

J is TRBJ1-2 and V is TRBV11-2; a possible D gene is TRBD1 (5 bases). CDR1 and CDR2 (germline): SGHAT, FQNNGV. V was pared by 5 bases and J by 6 bases, with 13 bases between. The CDR3 is 13 residues long. CDR3 loop: CASSPVGGDGYTF. DNA for the CDR3: TGTGCCAGCAGCCCGGTCGGGGGTGATGGCTACACCTTC.

The chain employs TRBV10-3 and TRBJ2-1; D gene uncertain. The germline V and J ends were trimmed by 2 bases and 3 bases, with 11 bases remaining between them. This CDR3 is 15 amino acids long. From germline, CDR1 is ENHRY and CDR2 SYGVKD. DNA of the CDR3: TGTGCCATCAGTGAGCGTGGGCCCGGCTACAATGAGCAGTTCTTC. This codes for CAISERGPGYNEQFF.

Regarding this clonotype: This clone may be a read error of a much larger clone one base away. The chain joins TRBV7-8 to TRBJ1-2; 7 nucleotides match TRBD1. The CDR3 is 12 amino acids. Per the germline V gene, CDR1 is SGHVS and CDR2 is FQNEAQ. CDR3 in amino acids: CASSRDSYDYTF. As DNA, the CDR3 is TGTGCCAGCAGCCGGGACAGCTATGACTACACCTTC.

The chain is built from TRBV12-3 or TRBV12-4 and TRBJ1-5; maybe TRBD1 (5 bases). The CDR3 totals 13 residues. Trimming cost V 6 bases and J 4 bases, with 10 bases left between them. CDR3 in DNA: TGTGCCAGCAGGGGGACGGAGAATCAGCCCCAGCATTTT. It yields the protein CASRGTENQPQHF.

The gene calls are TRBV9 and TRBJ2-3, with 8 bases identical to TRBD2. This CDR3 contains 16 residues. The trim removed 0 bases at V and 2 bases at J, leaving 5 bases unmatched. The germline CDR1 and CDR2 sequences are SGDLS and YYNGEE. In DNA, the CDR3 is TGTGCCAGCAGCGTAGAAAGCGGGGGCCTCACAGATACGCAGTATTTT. Translating gives CASSVESGGLTDTQYF. Looking up the rest from reference TRBV9 and TRBJ2-3 gives the full variable domain: DSGVTQTPKHLITATGQRVTLRCSPRSGDLSVYWYQQSLDQGLQFLIQYYNGEERAKGNILERFSAQQFPDLHSELNLSSLELGDSALYFCASSVESGGLTDTQYFGPGTRLTVL.

This clonotype was seen more than once but under ten times. The J gene is TRBJ2-3, the V gene TRBV7-3; 13 bases align to TRBD2. CDR3 length equals 17 residues. Unmatched junction bases numbered 5, after V lost 1 base and J lost 4 bases. Germline CDR1 and CDR2: SGHTA and FQGTGA. In DNA, the CDR3 is TGTGCCAGCAGCTTAAAACCCGGACTAGCGGGGGCAGATACGCAGTATTTT. This translates into CASSLKPGLAGADTQYF.

The V call is TRBV20-1, the J call TRBJ2-5; 8 bases agree with TRBD2. The CDR3 covers 14 residues. CDR1 is DFQATT, CDR2 SNEGSKA, per germline (reference sequence). Germline trimming cut 5 bases from V and 2 bases from J; bases unmatched to any gene: 7. The CDR3 nucleotides are TGCAGTGCTGGACCTCCGGGGGGGCAAGAGACCCAGTACTTC. This gives the protein CSAGPPGGQETQYF.

This clonotype turned up a few times. The J gene is TRBJ1-6, the V gene TRBV7-2, with 8 bases aligning to TRBD1. The ends lost 7 bases at V and 5 bases at J; junction bases unmatched: 10. This CDR3 contains 16 residues. Germline assignment: CDR1 SGHTA and CDR2 FQGNSA. The CDR3 DNA reads TGTGCCAGCACCCGCTACCAGGGGGCCAATAATTCACCCCTCCACTTT. Translation gives CASTRYQGANNSPLHF.

This clonotype was counted a few times. V is TRBV20-1 and J is TRBJ2-3; D is unclear. The CDR3 sequence is 14 residues long. V was clipped by 5 bases and J by 5 bases, with 17 bases between them. In germline, CDR1 is DFQATT, CDR2 SNEGSKA (reference sequence). CDR3 sequence: CSAYTAEMGDTQYF. The CDR3 nucleotides read TGCAGTGCTTACACTGCCGAAATGGGAGATACGCAGTATTTT.

The V and J genes are TRBV10-3 and TRBJ2-5, with a tentative D call TRBD2 (6 bases). Germline CDR1 and CDR2: ENHRY and SYGVKD. The CDR3 is 14 residues long. Trimming took off 10 bases at V and 0 bases at J, with 15 bases between the two ends. CDR3 in DNA: TGTGCCAGCGCCGAGGGAGGAGACCAAGAGACCCAGTACTTC. Its translation is CASAEGGDQETQYF.

The chain combines TRBV7-9 with TRBJ2-3; D not resolved. The CDR3 runs to 15 residues. Deletions cut 1 base from V and 1 base from J, with 9 bases between. Germline-derived CDR1 and CDR2 are SEHNR and FQNEAQ (reference sequence). CDR3 in DNA: TGTGCCAGCAGCTTAGTAACAGTAGGCACAGATACGCAGTATTTT. It specifies CASSLVTVGTDTQYF.

CDR3 nucleotide sequence: TGTGCCAGCAGTGAACTACCCAGCGTGAATGAGCAGTTCTTC. This translates into CASSELPSVNEQFF. The chain is built from TRBV6-1 and TRBJ2-1; unclear D gene. The length of the CDR3 is 14 residues. With 2 bases removed from V and 7 bases from J, the gap between germline ends came to 12 bases. Germline V lookup: CDR1 MNHNS, CDR2 SASEGT.